This TCR beta chain derives from a study of T cell responses to AZD1222 COVID-19 vaccine. Study results and limitations: The repertoires were collected only after the peak T cell response. Dominant at 160-218 and 743-854, vaccine-associated CD4 TCRs also spanned spike. Nearly half of spike-specific TCRs reportedly target variant regions that are unmutated in the B.1.351 and B.1.1.7 variants.

This table comes from immunoSEQ multiplex PCR, and its TCRdb copy is limited to in-frame clones, with some not included. In the table there are almost 95,000 clones, around 84% of which are singletons. Second-dose intervals near 4 or 12 weeks were combined. As to this clone: The antigen is unknown.

This TCR derives from an adult who received the AZD1222 COVID-19 vaccine. This specimen consisted of peripheral blood, obtained 28 days after the second AZD1222 dose.

The CDR3 region is CASTIGLRPNNEQFF. CDR3 DNA sequence: TGTGCCAGTACCATAGGACTCCGACCTAACAATGAGCAGTTCTTC. V and J are TRBV19 and TRBJ2-1; possibly TRBD2 for D (5 bases). In germline, CDR1 is LNHDA, CDR2 SQIVND (reference sequence). The CDR3 extends over 15 amino acids. Trimming removed 7 bases at V and 5 bases at J, with 18 bases between.